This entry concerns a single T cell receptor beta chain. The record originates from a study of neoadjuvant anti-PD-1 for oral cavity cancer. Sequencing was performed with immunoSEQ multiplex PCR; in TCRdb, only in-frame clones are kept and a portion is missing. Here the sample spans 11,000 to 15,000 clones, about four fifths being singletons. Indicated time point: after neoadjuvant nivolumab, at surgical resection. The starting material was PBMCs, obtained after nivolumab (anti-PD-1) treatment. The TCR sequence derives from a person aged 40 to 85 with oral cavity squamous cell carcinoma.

In DNA form, the CDR3 reads TGTGCCAGCAGCGTAACTAGCGGGAGGGAGACCCAGTACTTC. This encodes CASSVTSGRETQYF. The gene calls are TRBV9 and TRBJ2-5; 12 positions match TRBD2. Germline V gene sequence: CDR1 SGDLS, CDR2 YYNGEE. V dropped 1 base and J dropped 5; count of bases not matched to a gene: 0. The CDR3 contains 14 residues.